This TCR beta chain was documented in a study of T-cell reconstitution after alpha-beta-depleted transplantation in children. Study-level findings and limits: T-cell counts and diversity at one year following transplant were attributed mainly to newly produced T cells.

This clonotype was counted ten times or more. No antigen is known for it. Unique molecular identifiers were used in preparing the TCRbeta library. TCRdb independently ran MiXCR on the PCR reads; one entry per CDR3 protein. The sample holds tens of thousands of distinct CDR3 sequences, roughly 4.9% seen once. The trim removed 0 bases at V and 2 bases at J, leaving 12 bases unmatched. The CDR3 covers 17 residues. The V gene's germline CDR1 is DFQATT and CDR2 SNEGSKA (reference sequence). The V gene is TRBV20-1, the J gene TRBJ1-2, with TRBD1 matching 7 bases. Sequencing used PBMCs, mostly from graft donor cells, obtained 180 days after TCRalphabeta/CD19-depleted stem cell transplant. This TCR derives from a boy younger than two who had a stem cell transplant for acute myeloid leukemia, so the T cells may come from the graft donor. In DNA, the CDR3 is TGCAGTGCTAGAGACGGGACCTCGACAGGGTTCAACTATGGCTACACCTTC. Protein product: CSARDGTSTGFNYGYTF.